This record looks at one T cell receptor (beta chain) sequence and its context. Its specificity is not known. The data originate from a study of T cell responses to AZD1222 COVID-19 vaccine. In the study overall: Second-dose timings of about 4 or about 12 weeks were pooled.

Per germline, CDR1 MNHNS and CDR2 SASEGT. The V and J ends lost 1 base and 8 bases, in that order; junction bases with no gene match: 8. The CDR3 sequence is 15 residues long. The data were produced by immunoSEQ multiplex PCR, yet TCRdb's version contains in-frame clones alone and is incomplete. The sample yields some 74,000 clones, around 82% seen once. Whole-study findings and limits: Vaccine-related CD4 TCRs covered spike, predominating at 160-218 and 743-854. Breadth and depth of Spike-specific TCRs rose after two AZD1222 doses. The sample set comprised mostly white British donors with more females, and clonal diversity was possibly underestimated.

This TCR derives from an adult in good health. The sequencing used peripheral blood, collected on day 0 of AZD1222 vaccination. The genes are TRBV6-1 and TRBJ1-1; 9 bases match TRBD1. CDR3 DNA: TGTGCCAGCAGTGAAGTCTTAAGCGGGACAGGGGAAGCTTTCTTT. Translation: CASSEVLSGTGEAFF.